Listed here is a single TCR beta chain. The antigen is unknown. A single base separates this from a much larger clone, so it may be a read error. Given the absence of the conserved phenylalanine or tryptophan at the CDR3 end, a read error is likely. This entry comes from a study of T cells in Graves' hyperthyroidism and ophthalmopathy. Study-wide context: Blood from the periphery was taken at initial diagnosis, before any treatment.

Findings and caveats of the study: In validation, the model predicted ophthalmopathy. These predictions came a median approximately 6.5 months before onset.

Per the germline V gene, CDR1 is MNHNS and CDR2 is SASEGT. J gave up 2 bases and V 3 bases, and 6 bases lay outside the gene matches. This CDR3 region has 16 residues. Researchers took RNA transcripts and amplified the TCR beta CDR3 regions from them. HTBI primers were used for first-round RT-PCR of the TCR CDR3. TCRdb re-called the multiplex PCR reads with MiXCR, one entry per CDR3 protein. The sample shows around 620,000 distinct CDR3 sequences, 14% of them seen only once. The clonotype was recovered from a woman aged 18-35 years with Graves' ophthalmopathy. The rearrangement uses TRBV6-1 and TRBJ2-7; 11 bases line up with TRBD2. The sample comprised blood. CDR3 loop: CASSDTGLAVAYEQYL. CDR3 DNA sequence: TGTGCCAGCAGTGACACGGGACTAGCGGTGGCCTACGAGCAGTACCTC.